One and the same sample provided the 15 T cell receptor beta chains below, sequenced in a study of cytomegalovirus exposure and HLA in healthy donors. PCR involved 60 Vbeta and 13 Jbeta primers. This table comes from immunoSEQ multiplex PCR, and its TCRdb copy is limited to in-frame clones, with some not included. The ten most abundant clones cover approximately 1% of a sample with tens of thousands of clones. Sequencing input: PBMCs. All receptors come from a woman aged 25 to 39 in good health and CMV-seronegative.

The J gene is TRBJ2-3, the V gene TRBV4-1; D is perhaps TRBD1 (7 bases). The CDR3 is 17 residues long. Trimming removed 0 bases from V and 0 bases from J, with 13 bases in between. Germline CDR1 reads MGHRA; CDR2 reads YSYEKL. The CDR3 DNA follows: TGCGCCAGCAGCCAAGATGTCCCAGGGGGGAGCACAGATACGCAGTATTTT. Amino acids: CASSQDVPGGSTDTQYF.

The V and J genes are TRBV29-1 and TRBJ2-1, with a weak D call TRBD1 (6 bases). This CDR3 is 12 amino acids long. The germline gives CDR1 SQVTM, CDR2 ANQGSEA. Trimming stripped 6 bases from V and 4 bases from J, with 10 bases between. The CDR3 region is CSVDTGYNEQFF. The DNA of the CDR3 is TGCAGCGTGGATACAGGGTACAATGAGCAGTTCTTC.

DNA of the CDR3: TGTGCCAGCAGCTTGCGGGGAATAGGGACTGAAGCTTTCTTT. Its protein is CASSLRGIGTEAFF. The gene calls are TRBV5-6 and TRBJ1-1; D ambiguous. Trimming removed 1 base from V and 5 bases from J, with 12 bases in between. The CDR3 totals 14 residues. Germline V lookup: CDR1 SGHDT, CDR2 YYEEEE.

This chain connects TRBV6-5 to TRBJ1-2; TRBD1 matches at 9 bases. The germline V gene encodes CDR1 MNHEY and CDR2 SVGAGI. V was clipped by 5 bases and J by 3 bases; unmatched bases: 10. CDR3 length equals 16 residues. The CDR3 nucleotides read TGTGCCAGCAGTCACTACAGGGGGCGCCAGGACTATGGCTACACCTTC. It is translated as CASSHYRGRQDYGYTF.

The chain is built from TRBV30 and TRBJ1-1; D not resolved. The germline V gene has CDR1 GTSNPN and CDR2 SVGIG (reference sequence). V was pared by 4 bases and J by 0 bases, with 18 bases between. CDR3 length: 16 amino acids. In nucleotides, the CDR3 is TGTGCCTGGATGATACATTATACGTCCATGAACACTGAAGCTTTCTTT. It codes for CAWMIHYTSMNTEAFF.

The V call is TRBV10-2, the J call TRBJ1-2; a possible D gene is TRBD1 (6 bases). Germline lookup yields CDR1 WSHSY and CDR2 SAAADI. Trimming pared 6 bases from V and 8 bases from J, leaving 16 bases between. The CDR3 is 13 amino acids. The CDR3 is CASSEGRGRGYTF. The CDR3 DNA is TGCGCCAGCAGCGAGGGCAGGGGTAGGGGCTACACCTTC.

The chain employs TRBV7-7 and TRBJ1-2, with 8 positions matching TRBD1. Germline lookup yields CDR1 SSHAT and CDR2 FNYEAQ (reference sequence). Trimming cost V 5 bases and J 1 base; bases outside gene matches: 21. The CDR3 length is 20 residues. This CDR3 reads CASSLPIGSRDRLINYGYTF. CDR3 coding DNA: TGTGCCAGCAGCCTACCGATAGGGAGCCGGGACAGGCTGATTAACTATGGCTACACCTTC.

CDR3 amino acids: CASSMDLGAQYF. In DNA, the CDR3 is TGTGCCAGCAGCATGGACCTCGGGGCGCAGTATTTT. This rearrangement joins TRBV7-6 to TRBJ2-3; possibly TRBD2 for D (5 bases). Trimming removed 5 bases from V and 10 bases from J, with 13 bases in between. The CDR3 loop spans 12 amino acids. Germline-derived CDR1 and CDR2 are SGHVS and FNYEAQ.

The gene calls are TRBV18 and TRBJ1-2; D gene uncertain. Looked up from germline, CDR1 is KGHSH and CDR2 is LQKENI. The CDR3 has 17 residues. V was cut by 4 bases and J by 0 bases, with 18 bases left in between. As DNA, the CDR3 is TGTGCCAGCTCACTTTTGGATACTAGAACTTCTAACTATGGCTACACCTTC. Its protein product is CASSLLDTRTSNYGYTF.

This chain connects TRBV29-1 to TRBJ2-5; the match to TRBD2 covers 8 bases. J was trimmed by 5 bases and V by 6 bases; bases with no gene match: 11. Germline-derived CDR1 and CDR2 are SQVTM and ANQGSEA. The CDR3 is 14 amino acids. CDR3 in DNA: TGCAGCGTGGCCGAAGGGTCGGGGGGGGAGACCCAGTACTTC. Translating it yields CSVAEGSGGETQYF. The complete variable domain, with remaining parts taken from reference TRBV29-1 and TRBJ2-5, reads SAVISQKPSRDICQRGTSLTIQCQVDSQVTMMFWYRQQPGQSLTLIATANQGSEATYESGFVIDKFPISRPNLTFSTLTVSNMSPEDSSIYLCSVAEGSGGETQYFGPGTRLLVL.

The V call is TRBV15, the J call TRBJ1-2; D may be TRBD1 (6 bases). The CDR3 has 15 residues. Germline V gives CDR1 LNHNV, CDR2 YYDKDF (reference sequence). V lost 1 base and J 1 base, leaving 10 bases between the germline ends. The CDR3 nucleotides are TGTGCCACCAGCAGAGGGACAGCTAATAACTATGGCTACACCTTC. It encodes CATSRGTANNYGYTF.

This chain links TRBV27 with TRBJ1-1; D is undetermined. CDR1 is MNHEY and CDR2 is SMNVEV in the germline V gene (reference sequence). V was clipped by 5 bases and J by 5 bases, with 18 bases between them. The CDR3 covers 15 residues. DNA for the CDR3: TGTGCCAGCAGTCATACCGGGAAGGTGGGGACTGAAGCTTTCTTT. Amino acids: CASSHTGKVGTEAFF.

The chain employs TRBV7-9 and TRBJ2-1; 13 bases align to TRBD2. The CDR3 covers 16 residues. Germline CDR1 reads SEHNR; CDR2 reads FQNEAQ (reference sequence). The ends lost 1 base at V and 4 bases at J; junction bases unmatched: 1. Here the CDR3 DNA reads TGTGCCAGCAGCTTAGGACTAGCGGGGGGTTACAATGAGCAGTTCTTC. Amino acid sequence: CASSLGLAGGYNEQFF.

This chain joins TRBV29-1 and TRBJ2-1; TRBD2 agrees at 10 bases. The germline V gene has CDR1 SQVTM and CDR2 ANQGSEA. CDR3 length: 13 amino acids. V lost 6 bases to trimming and J lost 6 bases; unmatched junction nucleotides: 5. The CDR3 protein is CSVSSSGGNEQFF. The CDR3 bases are TGCAGCGTGTCCTCTAGCGGGGGCAATGAGCAGTTCTTC.

V is TRBV6-6 and J is TRBJ1-6; D unresolved. This CDR3 region has 13 residues. V lost 8 bases, J lost 5 bases, and 10 bases lay in between. Germline loops: CDR1 MNHNY, CDR2 SVGAGI (reference sequence). In DNA form, the CDR3 reads TGTGCCAGCGGGCCCGTTAATAATTCACCCCTCCACTTT. This sequence encodes CASGPVNNSPLHF.